Included here is one T cell receptor beta chain sequence, with context. MiXCR, applied by TCRdb to the RACE reads, yields one record per CDR3 protein. The data hold around 300,000 distinct CDR3 sequences, with 7.7% observed a single time. Time point specified: pre-sensitization, week 0. The treatment was: therapeutic diphenylcyclopropenone sensitization with weekly scalp DPC. These data belong to a study of human T cells and chemical hapten exposure. Germline CDR1 SGHRS, CDR2 YFSETQ. The CDR3 is 16 amino acids. Trimming stripped 1 base from V and 1 base from J, with 14 bases between. The material sequenced was whole blood, taken in connection with sensitization to the hapten diphenylcyclopropenone (DPC). The receptor was isolated from a man younger than 35 with alopecia areata. Some clones in this sample may be carry-over from other donors' samples. V gene TRBV5-1 combines with J gene TRBJ1-1; no reliable D call. CDR3 sequence reads: CASSLRALRGNTEAFF. The CDR3 DNA sequence: TGCGCCAGCAGCTTGCGGGCACTCCGGGGGAACACTGAAGCTTTCTTT.